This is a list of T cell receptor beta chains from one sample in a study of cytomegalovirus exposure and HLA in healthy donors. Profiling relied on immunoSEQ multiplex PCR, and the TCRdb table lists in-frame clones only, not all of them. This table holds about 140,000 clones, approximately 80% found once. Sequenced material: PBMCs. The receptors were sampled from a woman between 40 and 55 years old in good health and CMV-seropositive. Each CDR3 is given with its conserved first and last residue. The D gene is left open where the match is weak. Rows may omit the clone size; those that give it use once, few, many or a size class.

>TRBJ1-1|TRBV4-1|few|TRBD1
TGCGCCAGCAGCCCCTCCCCGACAGGGGCCTTCACTGAAGCTTTCTTT
CASSPSPTGAFTEAFF
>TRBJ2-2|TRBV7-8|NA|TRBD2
TGTGCCAGCAGGTCCGGGACTAGCGGGACCGGGGAGCTGTTTTTT
CASRSGTSGTGELFF
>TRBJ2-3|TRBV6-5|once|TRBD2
TGTGCCAGCAGTTCCTTGGGACTAGCGGGGGAGGACCAGTATTTT
CASSSLGLAGEDQYF
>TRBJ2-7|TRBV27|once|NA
TGTGCCAGCAGTTCTACAGTAGGGGTTGCCTACGAGCAGTACTTC
CASSSTVGVAYEQYF
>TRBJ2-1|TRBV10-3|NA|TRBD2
TGTGCCACCCGGGGGACTAGCGGGGGAGGAGCTTATGAGCAGTTCTTC
CATRGTSGGGAYEQFF
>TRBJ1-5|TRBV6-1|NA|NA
TGTGCCAGCACCCGAGGGTCAGGGGTGGGTCAGCCCCAGCATTTT
CASTRGSGVGQPQHF
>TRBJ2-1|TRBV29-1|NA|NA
TGCAGCGTTGGGCCGGGGAGGAATGAGCAGTTCTTC
CSVGPGRNEQFF
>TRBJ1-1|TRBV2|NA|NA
TGTGCCAGCAGCGATGGCGGGGTCGGATTTTTACCCACTGAAGCTTTCTTT
CASSDGGVGFLPTEAFF
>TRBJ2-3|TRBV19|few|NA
TGTGCCAGTAGTACCTCACTCCGAGATACGCAGTATTTT
CASSTSLRDTQYF
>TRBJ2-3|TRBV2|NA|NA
TGTGCCAGCTCCCCAAGGGGGACAGATACGCAGTATTTT
CASSPRGTDTQYF
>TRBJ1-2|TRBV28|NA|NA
TGTGCCAGCAGTTCAAACAGGGAGGGCTATGGCTACACCTTC
CASSSNREGYGYTF
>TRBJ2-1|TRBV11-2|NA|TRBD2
TGTGCCAGCAGCTTGCTGACGGGGGGGCCTCATGAGCAGTTCTTC
CASSLLTGGPHEQFF
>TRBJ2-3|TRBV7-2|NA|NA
TGTGCCAGCAGCTTAGGGGGGACTAGCACAGATACGCAGTATTTT
CASSLGGTSTDTQYF
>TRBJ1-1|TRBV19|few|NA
TGTGCCAGTAGTATCAGGGTAGAGGTGAACACTGAAGCTTTCTTT
CASSIRVEVNTEAFF
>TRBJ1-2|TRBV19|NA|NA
TGTGCCAGTAGTATAGCGGACAGAACGGTAGGAGGCTACACCTTC
CASSIADRTVGGYTF
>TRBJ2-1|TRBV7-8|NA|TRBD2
TGTGCCAGCAGCTCTAGTAGACTAGCGGGAGATGAGCAGTTCTTC
CASSSSRLAGDEQFF
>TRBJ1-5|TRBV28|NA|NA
TGTGCCAGCAGTCCAGGCCACCGATATAGCAATCAGCCCCAGCATTTT
CASSPGHRYSNQPQHF
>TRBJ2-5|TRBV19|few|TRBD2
TGTGCCAGTAGTATGGTTTACAGCGGGGGGGCGGAGACCCAGTACTTC
CASSMVYSGGAETQYF
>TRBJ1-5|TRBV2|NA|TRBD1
TGTGCCAGCAGCCCCACAGGGGGTGGCAATCAGCCCCAGCATTTT
CASSPTGGGNQPQHF
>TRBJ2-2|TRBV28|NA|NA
TGTGCCAGCAGTCCCGCACAGGGACGGAAGAACACCGGGGAGCTGTTTTTT
CASSPAQGRKNTGELFF
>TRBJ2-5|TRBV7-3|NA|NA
TGTGCCAGCAGCTTAACGGGGGGGCCGCAAGAGACCCAGTACTTC
CASSLTGGPQETQYF
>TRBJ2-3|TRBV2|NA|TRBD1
TGTGCCAGAAAGGACAGGGCCCTTGGCACAGATACGCAGTATTTT
CARKDRALGTDTQYF
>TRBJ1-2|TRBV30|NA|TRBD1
TGTGCCTGGAGTGTACAGGGGAGGAAGTATGGCTACACCTTC
CAWSVQGRKYGYTF
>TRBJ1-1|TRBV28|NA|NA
TGTGCCAGCAGTTCCCCGGGTGGGACAGAAGCTTTCTTT
CASSSPGGTEAFF
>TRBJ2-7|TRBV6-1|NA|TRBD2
TGTGCCAGCACTTCCAGAGCGGGAGATTGGTACGAGCAGTACTTC
CASTSRAGDWYEQYF
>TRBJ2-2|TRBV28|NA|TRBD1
TGTGCCACCCTTACGGCTCGGACAGGGGGCCCCGGGGAGCTGTTTTTT
CATLTARTGGPGELFF
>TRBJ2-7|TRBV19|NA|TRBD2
TGTGCCAGTAGTATAGGAGCGGGAGGCCCGTACGAGCAGTACTTC
CASSIGAGGPYEQYF
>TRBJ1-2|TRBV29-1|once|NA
TGCAGCTTACGGGGGGCCGATGGCTACACCTTC
CSLRGADGYTF
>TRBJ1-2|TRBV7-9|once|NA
TGTTCCAGCAGCTTATCGACCCCAGGTGGCTACACCTTC
CSSSLSTPGGYTF
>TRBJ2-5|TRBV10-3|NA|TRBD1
TGTGCCATCAGTACAGGGGCCCCAGCGGAGACCCAGTACTTC
CAISTGAPAETQYF
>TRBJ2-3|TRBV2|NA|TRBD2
TGTGCCAGCAGTGTTTCTAGCGGGAGTATAGATACGCAGTATTTT
CASSVSSGSIDTQYF
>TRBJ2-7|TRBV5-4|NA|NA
TGTGCCAGCAGCTTGCTGGGGCAAACCATCGAGTACTTC
CASSLLGQTIEYF
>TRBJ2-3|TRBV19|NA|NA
TGTGCCAGTAGTATTATCCCGGGAGATACGCAGTATTTT
CASSIIPGDTQYF
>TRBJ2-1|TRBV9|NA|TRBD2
TGTGCCAGCAGCAGACGGACTAGCGGGAGGGACAATGAGCAGTTCTTC
CASSRRTSGRDNEQFF
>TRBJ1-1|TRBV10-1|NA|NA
TGCGCCAGCAGTGACGCGGGGAACACTGAAGCTTTCTTT
CASSDAGNTEAFF
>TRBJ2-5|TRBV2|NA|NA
TGTGCCAGCGGGAGTGAGGAGACCCAGTACTTC
CASGSEETQYF
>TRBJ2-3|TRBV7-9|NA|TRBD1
TGTTCCAGCAGGAGATCCGGGACAGCCCAAACAGATACGCAGTATTTT
CSSRRSGTAQTDTQYF
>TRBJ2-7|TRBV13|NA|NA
TGTGCCAGCAGCTTAGGACTGAGCTCCTACGAGCAGTACTTC
CASSLGLSSYEQYF
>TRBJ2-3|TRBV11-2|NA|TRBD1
TGTGCCAGCAGCACGAGGGACAGGATATATCTTCATGAAGATACGCAGTATTTT
CASSTRDRIYLHEDTQYF
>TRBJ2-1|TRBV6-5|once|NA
TGTGCCAGCAGTTACCTCGCGGGATTCTCCTACAATGAGCAGTTCTTC
CASSYLAGFSYNEQFF
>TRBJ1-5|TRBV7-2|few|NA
TGTGCCAGCAGCCTAGGACAGCTCAATAGCAATCAGCCCCAGCATTTT
CASSLGQLNSNQPQHF
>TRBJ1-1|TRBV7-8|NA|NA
TGTGCCAGCAGCCCCAGCAGGGCTCCCAATAGGGGTGAAGCTTTCTTT
CASSPSRAPNRGEAFF